This T cell receptor (beta chain) was identified during a study of technical replicates of blood from a handful of donors. Germline V gene lookup returns CDR1 SNHLY and CDR2 FYNNEI. Trimming at V came to 5 bases and at J to 8 bases, leaving 5 bases not matched to a gene. The CDR3 length is 14 residues. This table comes from immunoSEQ multiplex PCR, and its TCRdb copy is limited to in-frame clones, with some not included. The table includes 85,000 to 95,000 clones, almost 97% detected once. The chain is built from TRBV2 and TRBJ1-4; TRBD1 matches 10 bases. Source material: T cells isolated from PBMCs. The sequence derives from a human donor in good health. The CDR3 DNA sequence: TGTGCCAGCAGTCCGGGACAGGGGAACGAAAAACTGTTTTTT. Protein sequence: CASSPGQGNEKLFF.